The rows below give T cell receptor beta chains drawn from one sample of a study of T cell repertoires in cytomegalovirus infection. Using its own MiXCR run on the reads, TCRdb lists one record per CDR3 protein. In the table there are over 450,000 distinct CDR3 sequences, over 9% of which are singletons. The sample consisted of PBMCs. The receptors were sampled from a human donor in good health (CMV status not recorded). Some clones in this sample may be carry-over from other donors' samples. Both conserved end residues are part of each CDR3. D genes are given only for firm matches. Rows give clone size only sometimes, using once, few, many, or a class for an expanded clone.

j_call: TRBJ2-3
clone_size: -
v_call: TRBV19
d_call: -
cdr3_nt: TGTGCCACCTCGGTAGGGGCTCGCACAGATACGCAGTATTTT
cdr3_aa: CATSVGARTDTQYF

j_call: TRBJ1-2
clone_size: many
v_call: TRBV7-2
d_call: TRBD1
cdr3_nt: TGTGCCAGCAGCTTCACAGGGGCGATTGACTATGGCTACACCTTC
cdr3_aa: CASSFTGAIDYGYTF

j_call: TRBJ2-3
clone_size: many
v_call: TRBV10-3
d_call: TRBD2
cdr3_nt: TGTGCCATCAGTGAGCGGGCGGGAGGCACAGATACGCAGTATTTT
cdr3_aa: CAISERAGGTDTQYF

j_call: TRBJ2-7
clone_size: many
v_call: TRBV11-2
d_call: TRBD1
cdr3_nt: TGTGCCAGCAGCCACAGGACAGGCCCAGAGGACGAGCAGTACTTC
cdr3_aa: CASSHRTGPEDEQYF

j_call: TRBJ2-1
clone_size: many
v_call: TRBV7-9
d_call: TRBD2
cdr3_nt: TGTGCCAGCAGCCCCACGAAGACTAGCGGGAGGCTTGAGCAGTTCTTC
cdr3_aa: CASSPTKTSGRLEQFF

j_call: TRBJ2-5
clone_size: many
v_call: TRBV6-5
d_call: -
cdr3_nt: TGTGCCAGCAGTTACCCCGGGCTAGAGGCCCAGTACTTC
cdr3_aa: CASSYPGLEAQYF

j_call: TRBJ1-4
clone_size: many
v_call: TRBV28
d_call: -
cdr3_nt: TGTGCCAGCAGCTCCCCGGGGACGGGGGGGGAAAAACTGTTTTTT
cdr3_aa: CASSSPGTGGEKLFF

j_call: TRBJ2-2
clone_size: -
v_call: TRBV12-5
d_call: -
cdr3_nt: TGTGCTAGTGGTTCGGGGAACACCGGGGAGCTGTTTTTT
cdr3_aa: CASGSGNTGELFF

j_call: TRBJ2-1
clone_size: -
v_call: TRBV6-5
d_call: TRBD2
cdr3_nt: TGTGCCGTCAAGCGGGGCAATGAGCAGTTCTTC
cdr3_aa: CAVKRGNEQFF

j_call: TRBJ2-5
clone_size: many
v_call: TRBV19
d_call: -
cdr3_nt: TGTGCCAGTAGTATGCAGGGGGGAGAGACCCAGTACTTC
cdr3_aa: CASSMQGGETQYF

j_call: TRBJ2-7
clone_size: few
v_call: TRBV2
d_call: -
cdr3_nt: TGTGCCAGCAGGGGCCGCAGGGAGGCCTCCTACGAGCAGTACTTC
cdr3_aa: CASRGRREASYEQYF

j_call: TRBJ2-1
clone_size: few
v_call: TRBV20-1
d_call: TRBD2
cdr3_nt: TGCAGTGCCGCGTGGAGCGGGGACTACAATGAGCAGTTCTTC
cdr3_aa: CSAAWSGDYNEQFF

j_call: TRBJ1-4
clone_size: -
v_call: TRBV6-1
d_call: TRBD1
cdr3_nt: TGTGCCAGCAGTGAAATAGGACAGGGAGAAAAACTGTTTTTT
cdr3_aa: CASSEIGQGEKLFF

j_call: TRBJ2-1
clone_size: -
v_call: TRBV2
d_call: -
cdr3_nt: TGTGCCAGCCTAGCGATACGAGAGCAGTTCTTC
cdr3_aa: CASLAIREQFF

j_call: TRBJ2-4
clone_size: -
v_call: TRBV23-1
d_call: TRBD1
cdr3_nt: TGCGCCAGCAGTCAATCGAGTTCGCAGGGGGCCTATTACATTCAGTACTTC
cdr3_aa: CASSQSSSQGAYYIQYF

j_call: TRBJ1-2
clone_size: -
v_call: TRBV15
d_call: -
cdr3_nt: TGTGCCACCAGCAGAGATCCGGGGGGCTATGGCTACACCTTC
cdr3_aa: CATSRDPGGYGYTF

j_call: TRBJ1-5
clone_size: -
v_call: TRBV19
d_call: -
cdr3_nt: TGTGCCAGTAGTATTGGAGGGATGCAGCCCCAGCATTTT
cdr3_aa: CASSIGGMQPQHF

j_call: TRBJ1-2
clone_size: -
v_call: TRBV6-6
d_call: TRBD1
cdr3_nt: TGTGCCAGCAGTCGCGCCCCTACAGGGGGCGGCAACTATGGCTACACCTTC
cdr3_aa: CASSRAPTGGGNYGYTF

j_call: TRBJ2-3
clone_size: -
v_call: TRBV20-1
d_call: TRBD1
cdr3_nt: TGCAGTGCTAGAGTAGGGGGCCGGTTGGATACGCAGTATTTT
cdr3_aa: CSARVGGRLDTQYF

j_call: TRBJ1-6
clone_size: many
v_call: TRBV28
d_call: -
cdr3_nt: TGTGCCAGCAGTCCCCTGACAGTGTTTTATTCACCCCTCCACTTT
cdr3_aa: CASSPLTVFYSPLHF

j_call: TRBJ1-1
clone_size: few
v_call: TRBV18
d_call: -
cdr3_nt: TGTGTCAGCTCATCAAACCCGACGGGAAACACTGAAGCTTTCTTT
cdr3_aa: CVSSSNPTGNTEAFF

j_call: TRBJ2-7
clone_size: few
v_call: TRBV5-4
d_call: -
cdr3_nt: TGTGCCAGCAGCTCGGCGGCGGCCCCCTACGAGCAGTACTTC
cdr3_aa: CASSSAAAPYEQYF

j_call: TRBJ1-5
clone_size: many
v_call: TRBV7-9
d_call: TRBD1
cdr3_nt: TGTGCCAGCAGCCACCCCGGGACAGACAATCAGCCCCAGCATTTT
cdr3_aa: CASSHPGTDNQPQHF

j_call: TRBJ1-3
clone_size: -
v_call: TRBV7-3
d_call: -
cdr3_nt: TGTGCCAGCAGTACAGGGTTCGGAAACACCATATATTTT
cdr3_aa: CASSTGFGNTIYF

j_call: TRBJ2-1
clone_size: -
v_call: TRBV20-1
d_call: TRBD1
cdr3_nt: TGCAGTGCTAACCGGGACAGGGCCTACAATGAGCAGTTGTTC
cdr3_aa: CSANRDRAYNEQLF

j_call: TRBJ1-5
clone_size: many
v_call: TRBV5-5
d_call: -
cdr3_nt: TGTGCCAGCAGCTTGGAGGGTTTGGGGAATCAGCCCCAGCATTTT
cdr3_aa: CASSLEGLGNQPQHF

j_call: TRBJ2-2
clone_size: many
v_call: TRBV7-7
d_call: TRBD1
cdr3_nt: TGTGCTAGCAGCTTAGGCGAAGGACAGGGGCACGGGGAGCTGTTTTTT
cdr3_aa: CASSLGEGQGHGELFF

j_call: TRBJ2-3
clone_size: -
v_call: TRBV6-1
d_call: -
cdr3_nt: TGTGCCAGCAGTGACTACACAGATACGCAGTATTTT
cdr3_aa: CASSDYTDTQYF

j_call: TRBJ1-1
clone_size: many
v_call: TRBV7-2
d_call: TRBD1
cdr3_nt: TGTGCCAGCAGCCGGGACAGGGAGAACACTGAAGCTTTCTTT
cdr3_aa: CASSRDRENTEAFF

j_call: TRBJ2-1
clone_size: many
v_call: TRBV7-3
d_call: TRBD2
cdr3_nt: TGTGCCAGCAGCCCCTATTATACGGGAGGGCTCAATGAGCAGTTCTTC
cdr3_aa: CASSPYYTGGLNEQFF

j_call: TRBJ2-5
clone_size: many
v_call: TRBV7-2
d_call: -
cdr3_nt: TGTGCCAGCAGCTTAGTTGCTTGGGGGTCCAGGGAGACCCAGTACTTC
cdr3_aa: CASSLVAWGSRETQYF

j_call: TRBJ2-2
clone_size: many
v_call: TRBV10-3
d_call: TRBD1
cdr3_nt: TGTGCCATCAGCCGATTCCCGGGACAGCCTAACACCGGGGAGCTGTTTTTT
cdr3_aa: CAISRFPGQPNTGELFF

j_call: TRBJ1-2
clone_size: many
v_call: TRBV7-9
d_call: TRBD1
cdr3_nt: TGTGCCAGCAGCAGATACCGGGACAGGACCACGGCGGATGGCTACACCTTC
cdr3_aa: CASSRYRDRTTADGYTF

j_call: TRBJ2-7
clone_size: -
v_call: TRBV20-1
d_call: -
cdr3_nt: TGCAGTGCTAGAGATAAAGGCGGAGCCTACGAGCAGTACTTC
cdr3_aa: CSARDKGGAYEQYF

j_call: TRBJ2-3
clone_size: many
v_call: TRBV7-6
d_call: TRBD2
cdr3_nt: TGTGCCAGCAGCTTGGGGAGCGGGACGGGAGATACGCAGTATTTT
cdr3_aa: CASSLGSGTGDTQYF

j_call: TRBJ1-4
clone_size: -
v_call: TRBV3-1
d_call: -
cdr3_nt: TGTGCCAGCAGCCAAGATGGACTGAGTAATGAAAAACTGTTTTTT
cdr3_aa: CASSQDGLSNEKLFF

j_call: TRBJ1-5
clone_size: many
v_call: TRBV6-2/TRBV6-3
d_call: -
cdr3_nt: TGTGCCAGCAGTGCGCGGGACGGCCATCAGCCCCAGCATTTT
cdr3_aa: CASSARDGHQPQHF

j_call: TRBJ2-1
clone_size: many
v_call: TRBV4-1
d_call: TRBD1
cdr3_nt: TGCGCCAGCAGCCAAGAACAGTATGGGACAGGGATTATGGGTGAGCAGTTCTTC
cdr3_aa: CASSQEQYGTGIMGEQFF

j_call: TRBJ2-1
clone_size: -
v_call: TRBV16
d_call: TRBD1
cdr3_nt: TGTGCCAGCAGCCAATCGGACAGGTACAATGAGCAGTTCTTC
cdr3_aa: CASSQSDRYNEQFF

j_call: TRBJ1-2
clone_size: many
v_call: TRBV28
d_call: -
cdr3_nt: TGTGCCAGCAAGGAACAGGGCTATGGCTACACCTTC
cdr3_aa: CASKEQGYGYTF

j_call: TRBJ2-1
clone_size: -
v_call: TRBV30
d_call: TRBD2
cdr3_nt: TGTGCCTGGAGTGGGACTAGCAGGAATGAGCAGTTCTTC
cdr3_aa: CAWSGTSRNEQFF

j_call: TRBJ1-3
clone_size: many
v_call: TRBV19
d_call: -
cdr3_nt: TGTGCCAGTAGTCTCCAGCGAAACTCTGGAAACACCATATATTTT
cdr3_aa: CASSLQRNSGNTIYF

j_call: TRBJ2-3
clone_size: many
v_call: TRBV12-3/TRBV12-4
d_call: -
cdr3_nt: TGTGCCAGCAGAGGGCTCCGGGGAACAGATACGCAGTATTTT
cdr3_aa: CASRGLRGTDTQYF